A single sample gave rise to the 10 T cell receptor beta chains below, sequenced in a study of cytomegalovirus exposure and HLA in healthy donors. The primer mix had 60 Vbeta and 13 Jbeta primers. Sequencing was performed with immunoSEQ multiplex PCR; in TCRdb, only in-frame clones are kept and a portion is missing. The sample has around 150,000 clones, 60% to 80% seen once. Sequenced input: PBMCs. The receptor set was obtained from a man aged 50 or older in good health and CMV-seropositive.

This clone was recorded only once. The chain joins TRBV28 to TRBJ1-2, with D possibly TRBD1 on 6 matching bases. V was trimmed by 5 bases and J by 7 bases, leaving 17 bases between them. Per germline, CDR1 MDHEN and CDR2 SYDVKM. This CDR3 spans 14 amino acids. The CDR3 loop reads CASSMDSQRGGYTF. CDR3 nucleotide sequence: TGTGCCAGCAGTATGGACAGTCAAAGGGGTGGCTACACCTTC.

V and J are TRBV28 and TRBJ2-5; a possible D gene is TRBD2 (5 bases). The CDR3 is 15 amino acids. V was cut by 2 bases and J by 5 bases, with 15 bases left in between. Germline assignment: CDR1 MDHEN and CDR2 SYDVKM. CDR3 nucleotide sequence: TGTGCCAGCAGTTTAGCCTCGGGATACTCCGAGACCCAGTACTTC. Translated: CASSLASGYSETQYF.

The chain has TRBV4-2 and TRBJ2-5; D may be TRBD2 (5 bases). The CDR3 sequence is 14 residues long. The germline V gene encodes CDR1 LGHNA and CDR2 YNFKEQ. Trimming stripped 4 bases from V and 1 base from J, with 10 bases between. In DNA, the CDR3 is TGTGCCAGCAGCCCTGGGCGGGTCCAAGAGACCCAGTACTTC. It yields the protein CASSPGRVQETQYF.

The CDR3 loop reads CASSSFGYTF. The CDR3 DNA reads as TGTGCCAGCAGTTCTTTTGGCTACACCTTC. This chain uses TRBV28 with TRBJ1-2; D gene unclear. Germline CDR1 reads MDHEN; CDR2 reads SYDVKM. Trimming took 4 bases from V and 7 from J, leaving 4 bases between them. The CDR3 covers 10 residues.

This clone was counted a few times. This chain links TRBV25-1 with TRBJ1-1; 10 positions agree with TRBD1. This CDR3 is 14 amino acids long. Trimming at V came to 4 bases and at J to 5 bases, leaving 4 bases not matched to a gene. Germline CDR1 and CDR2: MGHDK and SYGVNS. The CDR3 nucleotides read TGTGCCAGCAGTGGGACAGGGGGGAATACTGAAGCTTTCTTT. Amino acid sequence: CASSGTGGNTEAFF.

The rearrangement links TRBV7-2 to TRBJ1-6; 7 nucleotides match TRBD1. The CDR3 loop spans 14 amino acids. The V gene end was trimmed by 4 bases and the J gene end by 7 bases; junction bases not matched to a gene: 4. The germline V gene has CDR1 SGHTA and CDR2 FQGNSA. The CDR3 region is CASSSYRGNSPLHF. CDR3 sequence (DNA): TGTGCCAGCAGCTCGTACAGGGGCAATTCACCCCTCCACTTT.

This clone has just a few counts. The chain has TRBV2 and TRBJ2-2; TRBD1 agrees at 7 bases. V was clipped by 4 bases and J by 6 bases; unmatched bases: 5. Looked up from germline, CDR1 is SNHLY and CDR2 is FYNNEI. The length of the CDR3 is 14 residues. CDR3 protein: CASSAAGGAGELFF. The CDR3 DNA reads as TGTGCCAGCAGTGCGGCAGGGGGTGCCGGGGAGCTGTTTTTT.

This rearrangement joins TRBV7-9 to TRBJ2-7, with TRBD2 identical over 11 bases. The CDR3 is 15 amino acids. The V gene's germline CDR1 is SEHNR and CDR2 FQNEAQ (reference sequence). V dropped 3 bases and J dropped 12; count of bases not matched to a gene: 13. The CDR3 sequence is CASSLELAGARRLYF. CDR3 bases: TGTGCCAGCAGCTTGGAACTAGCGGGGGCCAGGCGATTGTACTTC.

J is TRBJ1-1 and V is TRBV5-4; 9 bases align to TRBD1. With V trimmed by 4 bases and J by 0 bases, 7 bases remained unmatched. The CDR3 length is 16 residues. Per germline, CDR1 SGHNT and CDR2 YYREEE (reference sequence). The CDR3 is CASSVGTGKVNTEAFF. CDR3 DNA sequence: TGTGCCAGCAGCGTCGGGACAGGGAAGGTGAACACTGAAGCTTTCTTT.

The chain recombines TRBV28 with TRBJ1-2; 7 bases match TRBD1. The junction had 12 bases not matched to a gene; V was cut back by 7 bases and J by 4 bases. The length of the CDR3 is 15 residues. Germline lookup yields CDR1 MDHEN and CDR2 SYDVKM. In nucleotides, the CDR3 is TGTGCCAGCACCGTCGACAGGGCCTTCTCCTATGGCTACACCTTC. Protein: CASTVDRAFSYGYTF.